Given below is one T cell receptor (beta chain) in context. This sample is part of a study of PD-1 blockade in classical Hodgkin lymphoma. Using immunoSEQ multiplex PCR, the repertoire was profiled, and TCRdb retains in-frame clones only, with some absent. The sample carries roughly 20,000 clones, approximately 91% recorded once. Time point noted: newly diagnosed, previously untreated cHL patient sample. Magnetic negative selection was used to purify CD4+ T cells from PBMCs that had been thawed. The CDR3 length is 16 residues. V was shortened by 2 bases and J by 0 bases, with 12 bases between the two germline ends. Per the germline V gene, CDR1 is SGHRS and CDR2 is YFSETQ.

Input material: CD4+ T cells from blood. The clonotype was recovered from a human donor with classical Hodgkin lymphoma. The chain has TRBV5-1 and TRBJ2-1; D gene ambiguous. DNA for the CDR3: TGCGCCAGCAGCTTAACGACGGCTACCTCCTACAATGAGCAGTTCTTC. Amino acid sequence: CASSLTTATSYNEQFF.